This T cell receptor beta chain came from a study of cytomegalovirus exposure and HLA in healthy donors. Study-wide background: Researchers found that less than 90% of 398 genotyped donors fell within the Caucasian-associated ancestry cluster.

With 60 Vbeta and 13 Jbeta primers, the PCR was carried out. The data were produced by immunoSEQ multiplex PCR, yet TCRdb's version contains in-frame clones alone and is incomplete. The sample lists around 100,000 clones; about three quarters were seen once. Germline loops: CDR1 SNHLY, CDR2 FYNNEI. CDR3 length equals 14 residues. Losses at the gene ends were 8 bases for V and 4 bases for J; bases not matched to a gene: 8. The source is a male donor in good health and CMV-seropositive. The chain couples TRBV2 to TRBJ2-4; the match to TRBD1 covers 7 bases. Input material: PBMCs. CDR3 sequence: CASQTGTVKNIQYF. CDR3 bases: TGTGCCAGCCAGACCGGGACAGTAAAAAACATTCAGTACTTC.